What follows describes a single T cell receptor beta chain. Relative to the germline gene, one junction end is altered; a read error may explain this. The data were obtained in a study of T cell responses to AZD1222 COVID-19 vaccine. Measured with immunoSEQ multiplex PCR; TCRdb has only the in-frame clones, and not every one. The sample lists about 84,000 clones; roughly 87% were seen once. The sequence was collected from an adult in good health. This specimen was peripheral blood, taken on day 0 of AZD1222 vaccination.

The CDR3 region is CASSEGLAGHYEQYF. The CDR3 DNA is TGTGCTAGCAGCGAGGGACTAGCGGGGCACTACGAGCAGTACTTC. The chain has TRBV7-7 and TRBJ2-7; 13 nucleotides match TRBD2. Germline-derived CDR1 and CDR2 are SSHAT and FNYEAQ (reference sequence). The CDR3 has 15 amino acids.